This entry lists 21 T cell receptor beta chains sequenced from one sample in a study of neurological immune-mediated disorders (dated by TCRdb to the late 2010s). Library prep was done by 5' RACE. The sequencing machine was an Illumina HiSeq 2500. TCRdb trimmed public reads at Q25 via fastp, called clones via MiXCR and kept in-frame beta chains. One record per CDR3 amino acid sequence lists the most common genes and DNA. The sample table contains approximately 82,000 distinct CDR3 sequences; only one count was recorded for 2% to 3% of them. The biggest ten clones account for 0.9% to 1.4% of the sample. The sequencing input was PBMCs. These TCRs come from a woman aged 25 to 39 with multiple sclerosis.

This clonotype was seen at least ten times. V gene TRBV5-5 combines with J gene TRBJ2-1; the D gene is possibly TRBD2 (5 bases). The length of the CDR3 is 16 residues. From germline, CDR1 is SGHKS and CDR2 YYEKEE (reference sequence). V was shortened by 4 bases and J by 8 bases, with 22 bases between the two germline ends. CDR3 region: CASSEGSLPDFDEQFF. The CDR3 nucleotides are TGTGCCAGCAGCGAGGGATCCCTACCCGACTTCGATGAGCAGTTCTTC.

This clonotype was found many times. The chain combines TRBV28 with TRBJ2-5; a weak D match, TRBD1 (6 bases). CDR1 and CDR2 (germline): MDHEN, SYDVKM. Trimming left V 6 bases short and J 2 bases short, with 22 bases between. CDR3 length: 17 residues. CDR3 region: CASSRNAQGLVQETQYF. The CDR3 nucleotides are TGTGCCAGCAGCCGAAACGCACAGGGTTTGGTACAAGAGACCCAGTACTTC. The full variable domain, in which reference TRBV28 and TRBJ2-5 provide the parts outside the CDR3, is DVKVTQSSRYLVKRTGEKVFLECVQDMDHENMFWYRQDPGLGLRLIYFSYDVKMKEKGDIPEGYSVSREKKERFSLILESASTNQTSMYLCASSRNAQGLVQETQYFGPGTRLLVL.

This clonotype was picked up many times. The V gene is TRBV3-1, the J gene TRBJ2-4; unclear D gene. The CDR3 runs 14 residues. Trimming cost V 2 bases and J 1 base, with 6 bases left between them. Germline CDR1 is LGHDT and CDR2 is YNNKEL (reference sequence). DNA of the CDR3: TGTGCCAGCAGCCAAAGTAGGGCCAAAAACATTCAGTACTTC. This translates into CASSQSRAKNIQYF.

This clonotype occurred many times. V gene TRBV6-5 combines with J gene TRBJ1-6; a weak D match, TRBD1 (5 bases). Germline V CDR1 and CDR2: MNHEY, SVGAGI. V was clipped by 5 bases and J by 7 bases, with 9 bases between them. The CDR3 covers 13 residues. CDR3 nucleotide sequence: TGTGCCAGCAGTCAACCAGGGAATTCACCCCTCCACTTT. It specifies CASSQPGNSPLHF.

This clonotype was picked up many times. The rearrangement joins TRBV3-1 to TRBJ2-3; D perhaps matches TRBD2 (5 bases). The CDR3 runs to 14 residues. The V end was cut by 9 bases, the J end by 4 bases, with 17 bases between. Germline loops: CDR1 LGHDT, CDR2 YNNKEL (reference sequence). DNA for the CDR3: TGTGCCAGTGCCGAGAACCCCGGGGCAGATACGCAGTATTTT. As protein: CASAENPGADTQYF.

Ten or more counts support this clonotype. This rearrangement joins TRBV7-2 to TRBJ2-7; D is uncertain. Deletions cut 2 bases from V and 3 bases from J, with 5 bases between. In germline, CDR1 is SGHTA, CDR2 FQGNSA. The length of the CDR3 is 12 residues. The CDR3 DNA reads TGTGCCAGCAGCTTACCGGACTACGAGCAGTACTTC. The encoded protein is CASSLPDYEQYF.

This clonotype appeared a few times. The chain couples TRBV7-2 to TRBJ2-6; maybe TRBD2 (5 bases). The CDR3 is 16 residues long. Trimming shortened V by 2 bases and J by 4 bases, and 12 bases separated the two germline ends. Germline V gene sequence: CDR1 SGHTA, CDR2 FQGNSA. CDR3 DNA: TGTGCCAGCAGCTTAAGGATCGGGGTCGGGGCCAACGTCCTGACTTTC. Translated: CASSLRIGVGANVLTF.

This clonotype was picked up many times. The V and J genes are TRBV7-9 and TRBJ2-7; D unresolved. This CDR3 region has 14 residues. Trimming shortened V by 4 bases and J by 1 base, and 11 bases separated the two germline ends. Germline-derived CDR1 and CDR2 are SEHNR and FQNEAQ (reference sequence). The CDR3: CASSSVARSYEQYF. In nucleotides, the CDR3 is TGTGCCAGCAGCTCGGTGGCCCGATCCTACGAGCAGTACTTC. The full variable domain, rest sourced from reference TRBV7-9 and TRBJ2-7, is DTGVSQNPRHKITKRGQNVTFRCDPISEHNRLYWYRQTLGQGPEFLTYFQNEAQLEKSRLLSDRFSAERPKGSFSTLEIQRTEQGDSAMYLCASSSVARSYEQYFGPGTRLTVT.

At least ten counts were recorded for this clonotype. This chain uses TRBV7-2 with TRBJ1-2; D is uncertain. The germline V gene encodes CDR1 SGHTA and CDR2 FQGNSA. The CDR3 totals 16 residues. Trimming took off 1 base at V and 3 bases at J, with 15 bases between the two ends. CDR3 in DNA: TGTGCCAGCAGCTTAGTGGCCCCGCGATTAGACTATGGCTACACCTTC. This codes for CASSLVAPRLDYGYTF.

This clonotype was counted many times. The chain carries TRBV2 and TRBJ1-6; 9 nucleotides match TRBD1. This CDR3 comprises 15 residues. V lost 6 bases, J lost 8 bases, and 8 bases stayed unmatched. In germline, CDR1 is SNHLY, CDR2 FYNNEI. The CDR3 nucleotides read TGTGCCAGCAGGCAACAGGGGGCAGGATATTCACCCCTCCACTTT. Translation gives CASRQQGAGYSPLHF.

This clonotype was observed at least ten times. The chain employs TRBV5-1 and TRBJ2-5; a weak D match, TRBD2 (6 bases). CDR1 and CDR2 (germline): SGHRS, YFSETQ. V was pared by 4 bases and J by 7 bases, with 14 bases between. The CDR3 length is 13 residues. The CDR3 reads CASSSGLEGTQYF. The CDR3 bases are TGCGCCAGCAGCAGCGGACTGGAGGGGACCCAGTACTTC.

This clonotype was detected ten times or more. V is TRBV28 and J is TRBJ2-1, with 9 bases matching TRBD2. Looked up from germline, CDR1 is MDHEN and CDR2 is SYDVKM. This CDR3 region has 15 residues. V lost 3 bases, J lost 7 bases, and 7 bases stayed unmatched. The CDR3 sequence: CASSFPAGGPNEQFF. In DNA, the CDR3 is TGTGCCAGCAGTTTTCCAGCGGGAGGACCGAATGAGCAGTTCTTC.

At least ten counts were recorded for this clonotype. The rearrangement links TRBV7-9 to TRBJ2-1, with a weak D call TRBD2 (5 bases). The ends were cut back, 4 bases at V and 10 bases at J, with 20 bases in the middle. This CDR3 has 15 residues. Germline lookup yields CDR1 SEHNR and CDR2 FQNEAQ (reference sequence). Written as DNA, the CDR3 is TGTGCCAGCAGCTCGGCCCGCGGTGAGGGTCGCGAGCAGTTCTTC. It encodes CASSSARGEGREQFF.

This clonotype occurred many times. V is TRBV7-8 and J is TRBJ1-1; no reliable D call. Trimming left V 1 base short and J 2 bases short, with 11 bases between. In germline, CDR1 is SGHVS, CDR2 FQNEAQ. CDR3 length: 15 amino acids. The CDR3 DNA reads TGTGCCAGCAGCTTAGTGTCCTCCGCCAACACTGAAGCTTTCTTT. It codes for CASSLVSSANTEAFF. Variable domain in full (rest from reference TRBV7-8 and TRBJ1-1): GAGVSQSPRYKVAKRGQDVALRCDPISGHVSLFWYQQALGQGPEFLTYFQNEAQLDKSGLPSDRFFAERPEGSVSTLKIQRTQQEDSAVYLCASSLVSSANTEAFFGQGTRLTVV.

This clonotype was seen at least ten times. This sequence joins TRBV6-6 and TRBJ2-7, with 11 positions matching TRBD2. After removal of 10 bases from V and 7 bases from J, the junction contained 9 bases not matched to a gene. The germline V gene has CDR1 MNHNY and CDR2 SVGAGI (reference sequence). The CDR3 covers 13 residues. The CDR3, as DNA: TGTGCCACTCGCCTAGCGGGAGGATGGGAGCAGTACTTC. Amino acids: CATRLAGGWEQYF.

The V call is TRBV5-6, the J call TRBJ2-1; 9 nucleotides align to TRBD2. CDR1 and CDR2 from the germline V gene are SGHDT and YYEEEE. This CDR3 has 14 amino acids. V trimming: 2 bases; J trimming: 8 bases; junction bases outside the gene matches: 5. The CDR3 sequence is CASSLASGEDEQFF. The CDR3 coding sequence is TGTGCCAGCAGCTTAGCTAGCGGGGAGGATGAGCAGTTCTTC. Variable domain in full (rest from reference TRBV5-6 and TRBJ2-1): DAGVTQSPTHLIKTRGQQVTLRCSPKSGHDTVSWYQQALGQGPQFIFQYYEEEERQRGNFPDRFSGHQFPNYSSELNVNALLLGDSALYLCASSLASGEDEQFFGPGTRLTVL.

This clonotype was picked up many times. The rearrangement joins TRBV6-6 to TRBJ2-7; possibly TRBD1 for D (6 bases). CDR1 MNHNY and CDR2 SVGAGI come from the germline V gene (reference sequence). This CDR3 spans 11 amino acids. V lost 8 bases to trimming and J lost 7 bases, with 12 bases between them. The CDR3 region is CASQGLVEQYF. CDR3 bases: TGTGCCAGCCAGGGGTTAGTTGAGCAGTACTTC.

This clonotype occurred many times. The chain employs TRBV5-1 and TRBJ2-3; no reliable D call. V gave up 0 bases and J gave up 3 bases, with 5 bases separating them. In germline, CDR1 is SGHRS, CDR2 YFSETQ. The CDR3 spans 13 residues. The DNA of the CDR3 is TGCGCCAGCAGCTTGGAGTCGACAGATACGCAGTATTTT. Amino acids: CASSLESTDTQYF.

At least ten counts were recorded for this clonotype. The V gene is TRBV9, the J gene TRBJ2-2; 7 bases fit TRBD2. There are 16 residues in the CDR3. Germline V gene sequence: CDR1 SGDLS, CDR2 YYNGEE. V shed 4 bases and J 0 bases; nucleotides not matched to a gene: 6. Here the CDR3 DNA reads TGTGCCAGCAGCCCCCGGGGAGGGCCGAACACCGGGGAGCTGTTTTTT. The encoded protein is CASSPRGGPNTGELFF.

This clonotype was counted many times. The gene calls are TRBV5-1 and TRBJ2-7; the D call may be TRBD1 or TRBD2 (5 bases each). Per the germline V gene, CDR1 is SGHRS and CDR2 is YFSETQ. CDR3 length equals 14 residues. V was pared by 0 bases and J by 3 bases, with 10 bases between. CDR3 loop: CASSLVGTNYEQYF. CDR3 sequence (DNA): TGCGCCAGCAGCTTGGTCGGGACGAACTACGAGCAGTACTTC.

This clonotype was counted at least ten times. V and J are TRBV7-9 and TRBJ2-2; D remains ambiguous. The CDR3 sequence is 11 residues long. Deletions cut 10 bases from V and 16 bases from J, with 19 bases between. Germline V gene lookup returns CDR1 SEHNR and CDR2 FQNEAQ (reference sequence). The CDR3 here is CAIINWGTPFF. DNA of the CDR3: TGTGCCATCATTAACTGGGGAACACCGTTTTTT.